The 8 T cell receptor beta chains given below trace back to one sample, sequenced in a study of blood T cell repertoires in COVID-19. The assay was immunoSEQ multiplex PCR, and TCRdb's table has in-frame clones only and misses some. The sample yields about 260,000 clones, around 86% seen once. Source material: PBMCs or T cells enriched from blood (not recorded which). The receptors were gathered from a woman between 45 and 60 years old who had recovered from COVID-19.

The V call is TRBV23-1, the J call TRBJ1-2; possible D gene TRBD1, 6 bases. TRBV23-1 carries the ORF label, with uncertain function. The CDR3 contains 16 residues. Trimming took off 4 bases at V and 4 bases at J, with 19 bases between the two ends. The CDR3 DNA reads as TGCGCCAGCAGTCTCCCTCACTGGGGGCGCGCCTATGGCTACACCTTC. Translated, it gives CASSLPHWGRAYGYTF.

The rearrangement links TRBV15 to TRBJ2-1; TRBD2 matches 10 bases. The CDR3 is 14 residues long. The junction had 0 bases not matched to a gene; V was cut back by 0 bases and J by 7 bases. Germline CDR1 LNHNV, CDR2 YYDKDF (reference sequence). The CDR3 DNA reads TGTGCCACCAGCAGAGATAGCGGGAGGAATGAGCAGTTCTTC. Translating it yields CATSRDSGRNEQFF.

The sample holds one count of this clone. V gene TRBV7-2 combines with J gene TRBJ2-7, with a tentative D call TRBD1 (6 bases). Germline assignment: CDR1 SGHTA and CDR2 FQGNSA. This CDR3 spans 16 amino acids. Trimming shortened V by 5 bases and J by 4 bases, and 21 bases separated the two germline ends. CDR3 DNA: TGTGCCAGCAGCCTGCCCGGGGCAGGGGCGAAGTACGAGCAGTACTTC. This codes for CASSLPGAGAKYEQYF. Full variable domain (remainder filled in from reference TRBV7-2 and TRBJ2-7): GAGVSQSPSNKVTEKGKDVELRCDPISGHTALYWYRQSLGQGLEFLIYFQGNSAPDKSGLPSDRFSAERTGGSVSTLTIQRTQQEDSAVYLCASSLPGAGAKYEQYFGPGTRLTVT.

A few counts support this clone. The CDR3 spells CASSLPPLDIAGGSEQFF. In DNA, the CDR3 is TGCGCCAGCAGCTTACCCCCTCTCGATATAGCGGGAGGATCTGAGCAGTTCTTC. The V call is TRBV5-1, the J call TRBJ2-1; 10 bases are shared with TRBD2. From germline, CDR1 is SGHRS and CDR2 YFSETQ. This CDR3 spans 18 amino acids. The V gene end was trimmed by 2 bases and the J gene end by 9 bases; junction bases not matched to a gene: 17.

The rearrangement joins TRBV25-1 to TRBJ1-4; D is perhaps TRBD1 (5 bases). V gave up 5 bases and J gave up 7 bases, with 17 bases separating them. In germline, CDR1 is MGHDK, CDR2 SYGVNS. The CDR3 is 15 amino acids. CDR3 region: CASSPWGDSFEKLFF. Here the CDR3 DNA reads TGTGCCAGCAGTCCCTGGGGGGACTCTTTTGAAAAACTGTTTTTT. Full variable domain (remainder filled in from reference TRBV25-1 and TRBJ1-4): EADIYQTPRYLVIGTGKKITLECSQTMGHDKMYWYQQDPGMELHLIHYSYGVNSTEKGDLSSESTVSRIRTEHFPLTLESARPSHTSQYLCASSPWGDSFEKLFFGSGTQLSVL.

The chain joins TRBV28 to TRBJ1-4, with D unclear. Germline V lookup: CDR1 MDHEN, CDR2 SYDVKM. The germline V and J ends were trimmed by 2 bases and 4 bases, with 14 bases remaining between them. CDR3 size: 16 residues. The CDR3, as DNA: TGTGCCAGCAGTTTAGGGCTGGCAGACCTTAATGAAAAACTGTTTTTT. Amino acid sequence: CASSLGLADLNEKLFF.

The CDR3 sequence: CASSPGNGGDYGYTF. In nucleotides, the CDR3 is TGTGCCAGCTCACCAGGGAACGGAGGGGACTATGGCTACACCTTC. The chain employs TRBV18 and TRBJ1-2; a weak D match, TRBD1 (5 bases). Trimming left V 2 bases short and J 3 bases short, with 13 bases between. Germline CDR1 is KGHSH and CDR2 is LQKENI. The CDR3 extends over 15 amino acids.

The CDR3 DNA reads TGTGCCAGCAGCTCGTCGGGCTTGCAGGGGAATGAAAAACTGTTTTTT. Amino acid sequence: CASSSSGLQGNEKLFF. The J gene is TRBJ1-4, the V gene TRBV4-2; a weak D match, TRBD1 (6 bases). The CDR3 runs to 16 residues. Germline CDR1 is LGHNA and CDR2 is YNFKEQ. The V and J ends lost 5 bases and 5 bases respectively, with 18 bases between them.